Described below is a single TCR beta chain sequence and its context. The antigen is unknown. Distinct nucleotide sequences in the sample also encode this CDR3. The source of the sample is a study of T cell responses to AZD1222 COVID-19 vaccine. The CDR3 has 13 amino acids. Germline CDR1 reads LNHDA; CDR2 reads SQIVND (reference sequence). V lost 4 bases to trimming and J lost 7 bases, with 8 bases between them. General observations from the study: An increase in Spike-specific TCR breadth and depth was observed after two AZD1222 doses. Baseline serostatus was positive in only six AZD1222 recipients. Mostly white British, mostly female donors; authors suggested clonal diversity may be underestimated.

Assay: immunoSEQ multiplex PCR; the TCRdb copy retains only in-frame clones and omits some. The sample includes around 150,000 clones. This TCR derives from an adult in good health. The J gene is TRBJ1-6, the V gene TRBV19, with D uncertain. Material: peripheral blood. CDR3 region: CASSTGGNSPLHF. The CDR3 region has the DNA TGTGCCAGTAGTACTGGCGGCAATTCACCCCTCCACTTT.